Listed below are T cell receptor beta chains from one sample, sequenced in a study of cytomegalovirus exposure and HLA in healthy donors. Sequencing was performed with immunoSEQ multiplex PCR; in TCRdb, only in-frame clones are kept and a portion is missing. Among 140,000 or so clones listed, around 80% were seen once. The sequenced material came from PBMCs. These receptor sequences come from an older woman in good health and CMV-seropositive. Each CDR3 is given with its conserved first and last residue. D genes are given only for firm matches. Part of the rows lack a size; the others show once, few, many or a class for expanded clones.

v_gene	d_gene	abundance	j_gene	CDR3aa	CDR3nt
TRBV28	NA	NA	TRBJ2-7	CASSLLDEQYF	TGTGCCAGCAGTTTATTAGACGAGCAGTACTTC
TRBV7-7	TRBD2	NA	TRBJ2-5	CASSWTSGETQYF	TGTGCTAGCAGCTGGACTAGCGGAGAGACCCAGTACTTC
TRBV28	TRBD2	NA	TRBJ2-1	CASSLLAGGYNEQFF	TGTGCCAGCAGTTTACTAGCGGGAGGTTACAATGAGCAGTTCTTC
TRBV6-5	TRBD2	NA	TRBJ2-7	CASIASGRGYEQYF	TGTGCCAGCATCGCTAGCGGGAGGGGCTACGAGCAGTACTTC
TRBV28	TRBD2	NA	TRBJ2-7	CASRLRLAGVDDEQYF	TGTGCCAGCCGCCTCCGACTAGCGGGAGTAGACGACGAGCAGTACTTC
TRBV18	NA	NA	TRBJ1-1	CASSRKGSTEAFF	TGTGCCAGCTCACGGAAGGGGTCCACTGAAGCTTTCTTT
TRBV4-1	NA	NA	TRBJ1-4	CASSQGGIGGTNEKLFF	TGCGCCAGCAGCCAAGGAGGGATAGGTGGAACTAATGAAAAACTGTTTTTT
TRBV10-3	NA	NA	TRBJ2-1	CAIGTDNEQFF	TGTGCCATCGGGACTGACAATGAGCAGTTCTTC
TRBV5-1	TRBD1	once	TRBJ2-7	CASSLAWDRGNYEQYF	TGCGCCAGCAGCTTGGCCTGGGACAGGGGGAACTACGAGCAGTACTTC
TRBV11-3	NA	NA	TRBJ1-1	CASSSRRGGNTEAFF	TGTGCCAGCAGCTCGAGACGGGGGGGGAACACTGAAGCTTTCTTT
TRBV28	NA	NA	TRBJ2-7	CASSFGDRYSYEQYF	TGTGCCAGCAGTTTTGGAGACAGGTATTCCTACGAGCAGTACTTC
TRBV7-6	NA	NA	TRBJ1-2	CASSSRIGGPYGYTF	TGTGCCAGCAGCTCACGAATCGGGGGGCCCTATGGCTACACCTTC
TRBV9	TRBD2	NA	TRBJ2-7	CASSVAPLGGGAYEQYF	TGTGCCAGCAGCGTAGCTCCCTTGGGCGGGGGGGCCTACGAGCAGTACTTC
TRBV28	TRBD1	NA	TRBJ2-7	CASSGDRGRVYEQYF	TGTGCCAGCAGTGGGGACAGGGGGCGTGTTTACGAGCAGTACTTC
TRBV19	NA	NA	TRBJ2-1	CASSILRGGPYNEQFF	TGTGCCAGTAGTATCCTCCGGGGTGGTCCCTACAATGAGCAGTTCTTC
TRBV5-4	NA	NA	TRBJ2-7	CASSLRIGGYEQYF	TGTGCCAGCAGCTTGAGGATTGGGGGCTACGAGCAGTACTTC
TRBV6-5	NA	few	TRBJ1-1	CASSTGTQNTEAFF	TGTGCCAGCAGTACAGGGACACAGAACACTGAAGCTTTCTTT
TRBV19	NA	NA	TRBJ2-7	CASSIDPGSYEQYF	TGTGCCAGTAGTATAGATCCGGGGTCCTACGAGCAGTACTTC
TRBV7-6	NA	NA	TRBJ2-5	CASSLGPKASGEQYF	TGTGCCAGCAGCTTGGGCCCAAAGGCATCTGGGGAGCAGTACTTC
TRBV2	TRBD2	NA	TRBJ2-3	CASTGTSRRTDTQYF	TGTGCCAGCACAGGGACTAGTAGGCGCACAGATACGCAGTATTTT
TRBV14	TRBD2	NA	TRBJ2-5	CASSQGGAGGETQYF	TGTGCCAGCAGCCAAGGAGGGGCGGGAGGAGAGACCCAGTACTTC
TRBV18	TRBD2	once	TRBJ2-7	CASSPGLAGEQYF	TGTGCCAGCTCACCGGGACTAGCGGGAGAGCAGTACTTC
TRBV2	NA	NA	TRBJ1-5	CASSARVDQPQHF	TGTGCCAGCAGTGCCAGGGTAGACCAGCCCCAGCATTTT
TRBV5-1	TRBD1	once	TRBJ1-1	CASSGIQGENTEAFF	TGCGCCAGCAGCGGAATCCAGGGGGAAAACACTGAAGCTTTCTTT
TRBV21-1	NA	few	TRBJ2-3	CANGTVKINTDTQYF	TGTGCCAACGGGACAGTCAAGATTAACACAGATACGCAGTATTTT
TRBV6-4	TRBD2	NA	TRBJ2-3	CASSVSGRATDTQYF	TGTGCCAGCAGTGTGAGCGGGAGGGCAACAGATACGCAGTATTTT
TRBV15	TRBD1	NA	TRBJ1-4	CATSRVRTGGDEKLFF	TGTGCCACCAGCAGAGTTCGGACAGGGGGGGATGAAAAACTGTTTTTT
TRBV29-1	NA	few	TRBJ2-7	CSVPGIPGSYEQYF	TGCAGCGTACCGGGAATCCCGGGGTCCTACGAGCAGTACTTC
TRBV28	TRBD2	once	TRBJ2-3	CASSSGSKDTQYF	TGTGCCAGTTCTAGCGGGAGTAAAGATACGCAGTATTTT
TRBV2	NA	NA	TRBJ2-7	CATKNVTVYF	TGTGCCACCAAAAACGTCACAGTGTACTTC
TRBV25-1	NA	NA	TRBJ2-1	CASSDPGLDNEQFF	TGTGCCAGCAGTGATCCAGGGCTGGACAATGAGCAGTTCTTC
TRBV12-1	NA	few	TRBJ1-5	CALAGGGQPQHF	TGTGCCCTGGCAGGGGGCGGTCAGCCCCAGCATTTT
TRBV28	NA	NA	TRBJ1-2	CASSSADRPLLANYGYTF	TGTGCCAGCAGCTCAGCGGACAGACCCCTACTAGCTAACTATGGCTACACCTTC
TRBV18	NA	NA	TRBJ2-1	CASSPGSGLYNEQFF	TGTGCCAGCTCACCAGGGAGCGGACTCTACAATGAGCAGTTCTTC
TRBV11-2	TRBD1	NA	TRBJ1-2	CASSPGQGDGYTF	TGTGCCAGCAGCCCCGGACAGGGGGATGGCTACACCTTC
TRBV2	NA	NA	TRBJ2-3	CASSAGRSTDTQYF	TGTGCCAGCAGTGCAGGGAGGAGCACAGATACGCAGTATTTT
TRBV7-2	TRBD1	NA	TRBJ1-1	CASSPDRVAFF	TGTGCCAGCAGCCCGGACAGGGTGGCTTTCTTT
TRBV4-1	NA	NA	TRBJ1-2	CASSQDNRLRGYTF	TGCGCCAGCAGCCAAGATAACAGGTTGCGTGGCTACACCTTC
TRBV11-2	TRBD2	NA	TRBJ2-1	CASSLLSGRAGNEQFF	TGTGCCAGCAGCTTATTAAGCGGGAGGGCCGGCAATGAGCAGTTCTTC
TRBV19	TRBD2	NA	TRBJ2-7	CASSIEWAGGSHEQYF	TGTGCCAGTAGTATAGAGTGGGCGGGCGGGAGCCACGAGCAGTACTTC
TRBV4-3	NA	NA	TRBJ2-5	CASSQVGGEETQYF	TGCGCCAGCAGCCAAGTTGGAGGGGAAGAGACCCAGTACTTC
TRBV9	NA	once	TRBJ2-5	CASSVDALSQETQYF	TGTGCCAGCAGCGTAGATGCGCTCTCCCAAGAGACCCAGTACTTC
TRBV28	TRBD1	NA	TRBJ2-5	CASSSTRTGGRETQYF	TGTGCCAGCAGTTCGACAAGGACAGGGGGCCGGGAGACCCAGTACTTC
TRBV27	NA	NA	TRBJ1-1	CASSLTLGGEAFF	TGTGCCAGCAGTTTAACCCTCGGCGGGGAAGCTTTCTTT
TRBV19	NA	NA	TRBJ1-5	CASSIDHRRAPNQPQHF	TGTGCCAGTAGTATAGATCACCGGCGGGCACCCAATCAGCCCCAGCATTTT
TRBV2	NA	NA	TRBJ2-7	CASGGLGFYEQYF	TGTGCCAGCGGGGGCCTAGGGTTCTACGAGCAGTACTTC
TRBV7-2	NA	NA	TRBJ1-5	CASSLVSGGGNQPQHF	TGTGCCAGCAGCTTAGTCAGCGGGGGCGGCAATCAGCCCCAGCATTTT
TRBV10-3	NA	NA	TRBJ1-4	CAISEGSEKLFF	TGTGCCATCAGTGAGGGCAGTGAAAAACTGTTTTTT
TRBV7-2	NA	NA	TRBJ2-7	CASSPTRETPLQYF	TGTGCCAGCAGCCCGACTAGAGAGACCCCGCTACAGTACTTC
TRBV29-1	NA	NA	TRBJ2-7	CSVEVRGYEQYF	TGCAGCGTTGAAGTTCGGGGCTACGAGCAGTACTTC
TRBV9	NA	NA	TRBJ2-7	CASSSGTSSYEQYF	TGTGCCAGCAGCTCGGGGACTTCCTCCTACGAGCAGTACTTC
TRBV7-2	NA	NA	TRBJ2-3	CASSTTDTQYF	TGTGCCAGCAGCACAACAGATACGCAGTATTTT
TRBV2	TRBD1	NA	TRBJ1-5	CASSVDRVSNQPQHF	TGTGCCAGCAGTGTTGACAGGGTTAGCAATCAGCCCCAGCATTTT
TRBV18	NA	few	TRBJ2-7	CASSRGTKLSYEQYF	TGTGCCAGCTCAAGGGGGACAAAGTTATCCTACGAGCAGTACTTC
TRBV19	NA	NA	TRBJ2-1	CASSIDQGLYNEQFF	TGTGCCAGTAGTATAGATCAGGGGCTCTACAATGAGCAGTTCTTC
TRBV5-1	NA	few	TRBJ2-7	CASSWSGDEQYF	TGCGCCAGCAGCTGGTCCGGGGACGAGCAGTACTTC
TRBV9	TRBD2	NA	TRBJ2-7	CASSVGGSGEIYEQYF	TGTGCCAGCAGCGTAGGTGGTAGCGGGGAAATCTACGAGCAGTACTTC